These 29 T cell receptor beta chains originate from one sample sequenced in a study of immune evolution from preneoplasia to lung adenocarcinoma. Some clones are missing from TCRdb's copy, which holds only in-frame ones; the method was immunoSEQ multiplex PCR. Here the sample spans approximately 4,400 clones, about 87% being singletons. Sequenced sample: FFPE lung adenocarcinoma in situ tissue. These receptors were collected from a person aged 60 to 80 with lung adenocarcinoma.

The chain uses TRBV5-1 and TRBJ2-1; D is uncertain. This CDR3 has 12 residues. Per the germline V gene, CDR1 is SGHRS and CDR2 is YFSETQ. V was trimmed by 0 bases and J by 6 bases, leaving 4 bases between them. The CDR3 DNA sequence: TGCGCCAGCAGCTTGGCCCGCAATGAGCAGTTCTTC. It translates to CASSLARNEQFF.

This clone was seen a single time. V and J are TRBV4-2 and TRBJ2-7, with TRBD1 matching over 7 bases. The CDR3 extends over 15 amino acids. Per the germline V gene, CDR1 is LGHNA and CDR2 is YNFKEQ. J was trimmed by 2 bases and V by 0 bases; bases with no gene match: 4. In nucleotides, the CDR3 is TGTGCCAGCAGCCAAGAATGGCAGGGGGCCTACGAGCAGTACTTC. Protein: CASSQEWQGAYEQYF.

This chain joins TRBV5-4 and TRBJ1-1; D unresolved. The V and J ends lost 0 bases and 5 bases respectively, with 14 bases between them. The CDR3 contains 15 residues. Germline V CDR1 and CDR2: SGHNT, YYREEE (reference sequence). The CDR3 spells CASSLDGGRWTEAFF. Here the CDR3 DNA reads TGTGCCAGCAGCTTGGACGGCGGCAGATGGACTGAAGCTTTCTTT.

V usage is TRBV18 and J usage is TRBJ2-7, with TRBD2 as a possible D gene (7 bases). The CDR3 covers 13 residues. V dropped 2 bases and J dropped 7 bases, with 12 bases sitting between them. From germline, CDR1 is KGHSH and CDR2 LQKENI. As DNA, the CDR3 is TGTGCCAGCTCACCAAGGGGGAGGGAGGAGCAGTACTTC. Translation: CASSPRGREEQYF.

This chain uses TRBV5-6 with TRBJ1-1, with 8 positions matching TRBD1. V trimming: 1 base; J trimming: 4 bases; junction bases outside the gene matches: 3. Germline CDR1 is SGHDT and CDR2 is YYEEEE. The CDR3 extends over 14 amino acids. The CDR3 bases are TGTGCCAGCAGCTTGCGACAGGGGAGCACTGAAGCTTTCTTT. Translation: CASSLRQGSTEAFF.

The J gene is TRBJ1-3, the V gene TRBV7-6, with no clear D. From germline, CDR1 is SGHVS and CDR2 FNYEAQ. V was cut by 3 bases and J by 0 bases, with 15 bases left in between. This CDR3 has 17 residues. This CDR3 reads CASSLSARFRSGNTIYF. Written as DNA, the CDR3 is TGTGCCAGCAGCTTGTCTGCCAGGTTCCGCTCTGGAAACACCATATATTTT.

The rearrangement uses TRBV10-2 and TRBJ2-5; D possibly corresponds to TRBD1 (6 bases). The length of the CDR3 is 13 residues. Germline V gene lookup returns CDR1 WSHSY and CDR2 SAAADI. The V and J ends lost 5 bases and 5 bases respectively, with 12 bases between them. The CDR3 sequence: CASSQTGLETQYF. Written as DNA, the CDR3 is TGCGCCAGCAGTCAAACAGGGTTGGAGACCCAGTACTTC.

V and J are TRBV18 and TRBJ2-5; a possible D gene is TRBD1 (5 bases). The germline V gene encodes CDR1 KGHSH and CDR2 LQKENI. Trimming took off 2 bases at V and 3 bases at J, with 7 bases between the two ends. This CDR3 is 13 amino acids long. CDR3 residues: CASSPGAEETQYF. The CDR3 DNA follows: TGTGCCAGCTCACCAGGGGCAGAAGAGACCCAGTACTTC.

This clone was seen just once. In the same sample, other DNA sequences code for this CDR3. V gene TRBV30 combines with J gene TRBJ2-2, with D possibly matching TRBD2 (5 bases). Between the trimmed V and J ends, which lost 2 bases and 5 bases, there was a span of 12 bases. The CDR3 is 14 residues long. Germline V lookup: CDR1 GTSNPN, CDR2 SVGIG (reference sequence). CDR3 DNA sequence: TGTGCCTGGAGTACCGGGGATTATACCGGGGAGCTGTTTTTT. This encodes CAWSTGDYTGELFF.

The chain has TRBV4-3 and TRBJ2-7; 11 bases are shared with TRBD2. V shed 2 bases, J shed 2 bases, and the junction held 2 bases outside the gene matches. Germline V gives CDR1 LGHNA, CDR2 YSLEER. This CDR3 is 15 amino acids long. CDR3 in amino acids: CASSQSLAGAYEQYF. The CDR3 nucleotides read TGCGCCAGCAGCCAATCACTAGCGGGAGCCTACGAGCAGTACTTC.

This clone turned up a few times. The CDR3 sequence is CAISTADEQYF. DNA for the CDR3: TGTGCCATTTCGACGGCAGACGAGCAGTACTTC. The genes are TRBV6-1 and TRBJ2-7; D gene unclear. V was trimmed by 10 bases and J by 5 bases, leaving 12 bases between them. Germline V gene sequence: CDR1 MNHNS, CDR2 SASEGT. The CDR3 contains 11 residues.

This clone came up once. The chain carries TRBV28 and TRBJ1-1; D might be TRBD1 (6 bases). Trimming took off 2 bases at V and 1 base at J, with 17 bases between the two ends. CDR3 length equals 17 residues. Germline V gives CDR1 MDHEN, CDR2 SYDVKM. The CDR3 nucleotides read TGTGCCAGCAGTTTAAAGTTAGGGGACACAACGAACACTGAAGCTTTCTTT. Its protein product is CASSLKLGDTTNTEAFF. Supplemented by reference TRBV28 and TRBJ1-1, the full variable domain reads DVKVTQSSRYLVKRTGEKVFLECVQDMDHENMFWYRQDPGLGLRLIYFSYDVKMKEKGDIPEGYSVSREKKERFSLILESASTNQTSMYLCASSLKLGDTTNTEAFFGQGTRLTVV.

V usage is TRBV4-1 and J usage is TRBJ1-1; 7 positions agree with TRBD1. CDR3 length equals 15 residues. J lost 0 bases, V lost 4 bases, and 5 bases had no gene match. CDR1 and CDR2 (germline): MGHRA, YSYEKL. The CDR3 DNA reads TGCGCCAGCAGCCCACAGGGGAACGTGAACACTGAAGCTTTCTTT. Amino acid sequence: CASSPQGNVNTEAFF.

This clone was observed a handful of times. This rearrangement joins TRBV6-6 to TRBJ1-1; D not certain. The CDR3 sequence is 15 residues long. From germline, CDR1 is MNHNY and CDR2 SVGAGI (reference sequence). V dropped 0 bases and J dropped 4 bases, with 12 bases sitting between them. CDR3 DNA sequence: TGTGCCAGCAGTTACTCCGAGGGTTTTTCCACTGAAGCTTTCTTT. Translated, it gives CASSYSEGFSTEAFF.

The chain couples TRBV29-1 to TRBJ2-5, with D perhaps matching TRBD2 (7 bases). Germline CDR1 and CDR2: SQVTM and ANQGSEA. The CDR3 is 12 amino acids. V gave up 7 bases and J gave up 5 bases, with 14 bases separating them. The CDR3 region is CSEGRGGETQYF. CDR3 sequence (DNA): TGCAGCGAGGGCAGGGGAGGGGAGACCCAGTACTTC.

V and J are TRBV5-1 and TRBJ2-2, with a possible D match to TRBD2 (6 bases). CDR1 SGHRS and CDR2 YFSETQ come from the germline V gene. This CDR3 spans 16 amino acids. Trimming cost V 0 bases and J 10 bases, with 19 bases left between them. Here the CDR3 DNA reads TGCGCCAGCAGCTTGGTAGGCACTAGCCCCGAGGTGGAGCTGTTTTTT. It codes for CASSLVGTSPEVELFF.

V is TRBV29-1 and J is TRBJ2-1, with a tentative D call TRBD2 (7 bases). Germline-derived CDR1 and CDR2 are SQVTM and ANQGSEA. Trimming pared 5 bases from V and 3 bases from J, leaving 14 bases between. The CDR3 is made up of 14 amino acids. CDR3 sequence: CSVLRGGVYNEQFF. The CDR3 coding sequence is TGCAGCGTTCTCCGAGGGGGGGTCTACAATGAGCAGTTCTTC.

This rearrangement joins TRBV6-1 to TRBJ1-2; D gene ambiguous. The CDR3 loop spans 14 amino acids. CDR1 is MNHNS, CDR2 SASEGT, per germline. V lost 6 bases to trimming and J lost 4 bases, with 15 bases between them. The CDR3 nucleotides read TGTGCCAGCAGGAAGGATACCTTTTTCTATGGCTACACCTTC. Translating gives CASRKDTFFYGYTF.

The V call is TRBV20-1, the J call TRBJ2-7; D unclear. V was pared by 3 bases and J by 3 bases, with 6 bases between. The germline V gene encodes CDR1 DFQATT and CDR2 SNEGSKA (reference sequence). This CDR3 is 11 amino acids long. Here the CDR3 DNA reads TGCAGTGCTAGCGATCTCTACGAGCAGTACTTC. Amino acids: CSASDLYEQYF.

This clone was recorded once. One end of the junction is discordant with germline, which a read error may explain. This chain's CDR3 is CASSLYPRGMDSYNEQFF. CDR3 coding DNA: TGTGCTAGCAGCTTATACCCCCGGGGGATGGACTCCTACAATGAGCAGTTCTTC. The chain is built from TRBV7-7 and TRBJ2-1, with D perhaps matching TRBD2 (6 bases). This CDR3 comprises 18 residues. CDR1 is SSHAT, CDR2 FNYEAQ, per germline (reference sequence).

This chain uses TRBV5-1 with TRBJ2-7; D uncertain. CDR3 length: 13 amino acids. Trimming left V 1 base short and J 2 bases short, with 7 bases between. Per the germline V gene, CDR1 is SGHRS and CDR2 is YFSETQ. The chain's CDR3 is CASSLWVTYEQYF. The CDR3 region has the DNA TGCGCCAGCAGCTTGTGGGTTACCTACGAGCAGTACTTC.

V gene TRBV30 combines with J gene TRBJ1-5; TRBD1 matches at 7 bases. Unmatched junction bases numbered 12, after V lost 3 bases and J lost 7 bases. Germline V gives CDR1 GTSNPN, CDR2 SVGIG (reference sequence). This CDR3 is 15 amino acids long. The CDR3 protein is CAWRTQGGTGQPQHF. The CDR3 DNA follows: TGTGCCTGGAGAACGCAGGGGGGTACGGGACAGCCCCAGCATTTT.

The gene calls are TRBV9 and TRBJ2-1, with D possibly TRBD1 on 6 matching bases. The CDR3 runs 15 residues. The germline gives CDR1 SGDLS, CDR2 YYNGEE. Trimming stripped 0 bases from V and 4 bases from J, with 11 bases between. The CDR3 nucleotides read TGTGCCAGCAGCGTAGAAAGGGGGTCGTACAATGAGCAGTTCTTC. Amino acids: CASSVERGSYNEQFF.

The V and J genes are TRBV18 and TRBJ1-2; D call uncertain. Germline V gene sequence: CDR1 KGHSH, CDR2 LQKENI. The CDR3 loop spans 11 amino acids. V lost 2 bases, J lost 5 bases, and 3 bases lay in between. CDR3 sequence: CASSPGYGYTF. The CDR3 DNA reads TGTGCCAGCTCACCAGGGTATGGCTACACCTTC.

The genes are TRBV7-9 and TRBJ2-2, with 7 nucleotides matching TRBD1. The germline V gene has CDR1 SEHNR and CDR2 FQNEAQ (reference sequence). There are 14 residues in the CDR3. Trimming removed 5 bases from V and 3 bases from J; junction bases left unmatched: 3. CDR3 protein: CASSPGQYTGELFF. In DNA form, the CDR3 reads TGTGCCAGCAGCCCGGGACAGTACACCGGGGAGCTGTTTTTT.

The gene calls are TRBV4-2 and TRBJ1-5; no clear D gene. The germline V and J ends were trimmed by 0 bases and 7 bases, with 10 bases remaining between them. Germline loops: CDR1 LGHNA, CDR2 YNFKEQ. The CDR3 runs 14 residues. The CDR3 loop reads CASSQDWIRQPQHF. The CDR3 coding sequence is TGTGCCAGCAGCCAAGATTGGATCAGACAGCCCCAGCATTTT.

This chain joins TRBV5-1 and TRBJ2-5; 11 nucleotides line up with TRBD2. The germline gives CDR1 SGHRS, CDR2 YFSETQ. Trimming cost V 0 bases and J 5 bases; bases outside gene matches: 9. The CDR3 has 17 residues. This chain's CDR3 is CASSLGTSGFAIETQYF. As DNA, the CDR3 is TGCGCCAGCAGCTTGGGGACTAGCGGGTTCGCGATTGAGACCCAGTACTTC.

The rearrangement uses TRBV7-2 and TRBJ2-7; possible D gene TRBD2, 5 bases. CDR3 length: 14 residues. CDR1 is SGHTA and CDR2 is FQGNSA in the germline V gene. Between the trimmed V and J ends, which lost 6 bases and 3 bases, there was a span of 15 bases. CDR3 coding DNA: TGTGCCAGCAGTCGAGGGTTGGGCGGCTACGAGCAGTACTTC. Its translation: CASSRGLGGYEQYF.

The chain links TRBV18 to TRBJ1-2; D is unclear. Germline lookup yields CDR1 KGHSH and CDR2 LQKENI. V lost 6 bases and J lost 5, with 16 bases in between. The CDR3 totals 14 residues. The chain's CDR3 is CASSPERSQYGYTF. The DNA of the CDR3 is TGTGCCAGCTCCCCCGAGCGGTCCCAATATGGCTACACCTTC.